The T cell receptor beta chain under discussion was sequenced for a study of T cell responses to AZD1222 COVID-19 vaccine. Study-level information: Both about-4-week and about-12-week second-dose recipients were combined.

TCRdb's table, derived via immunoSEQ multiplex PCR, lists solely in-frame clones and lacks some. The data show around 150,000 clones, with 70% to 90% seen just once and around 2.1% held by the top ten. The length of the CDR3 is 16 residues. V was trimmed by 0 bases and J by 3 bases, leaving 13 bases between them. CDR1 is MNHEY, CDR2 SMNVEV, per germline (reference sequence). Study-level findings and limits: The repertoires were collected only after the peak T cell response. In a largely white British group with more females than males, clonal diversity was possibly underestimated. When two AZD1222 doses had been given, Spike-specific TCR breadth and depth rose.

Worth noting for this clone: What it binds is unknown.

This material consisted of peripheral blood, taken on day 0 of AZD1222 vaccination. This clonotype originated in an adult in good health. The chain joins TRBV27 to TRBJ2-3; TRBD2 might be the D (6 bases). CDR3 DNA sequence: TGTGCCAGCAGTTTATCAGCGGGCATCCGAACAGATACGCAGTATTTT. Translated, it gives CASSLSAGIRTDTQYF.